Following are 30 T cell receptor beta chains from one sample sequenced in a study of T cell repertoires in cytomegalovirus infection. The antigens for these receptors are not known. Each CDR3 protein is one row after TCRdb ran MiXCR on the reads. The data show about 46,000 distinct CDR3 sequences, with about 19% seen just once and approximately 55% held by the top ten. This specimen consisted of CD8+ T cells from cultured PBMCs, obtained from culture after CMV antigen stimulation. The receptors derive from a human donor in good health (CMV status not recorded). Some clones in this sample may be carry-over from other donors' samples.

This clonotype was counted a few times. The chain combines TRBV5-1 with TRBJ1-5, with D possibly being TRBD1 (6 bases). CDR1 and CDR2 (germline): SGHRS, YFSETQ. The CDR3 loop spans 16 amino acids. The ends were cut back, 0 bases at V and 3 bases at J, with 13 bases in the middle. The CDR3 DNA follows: TGCGCCAGCAGCTTGGTCGGACAGCGGTACAATCAGCCCCAGCATTTT. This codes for CASSLVGQRYNQPQHF.

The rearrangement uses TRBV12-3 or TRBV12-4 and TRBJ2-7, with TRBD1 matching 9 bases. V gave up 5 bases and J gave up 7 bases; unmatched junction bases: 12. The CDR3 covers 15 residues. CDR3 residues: CASSPPGQGIEEQYF. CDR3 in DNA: TGTGCCAGCAGTCCACCGGGACAGGGTATTGAGGAGCAGTACTTC.

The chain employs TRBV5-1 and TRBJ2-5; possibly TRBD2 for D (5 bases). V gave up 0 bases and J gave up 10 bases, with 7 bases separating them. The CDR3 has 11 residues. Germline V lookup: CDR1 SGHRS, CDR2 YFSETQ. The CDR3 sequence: CASSLAGIQYF. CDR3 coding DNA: TGCGCCAGCAGCTTGGCCGGGATCCAGTACTTC.

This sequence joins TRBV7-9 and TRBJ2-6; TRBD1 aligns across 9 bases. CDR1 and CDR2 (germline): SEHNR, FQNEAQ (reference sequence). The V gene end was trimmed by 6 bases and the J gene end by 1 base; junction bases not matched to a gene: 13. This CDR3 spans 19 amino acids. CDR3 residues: CASRTPEETGGSGANVLTF. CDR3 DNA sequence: TGTGCCAGCAGAACCCCCGAGGAGACAGGGGGGTCTGGGGCCAACGTCCTGACTTTC.

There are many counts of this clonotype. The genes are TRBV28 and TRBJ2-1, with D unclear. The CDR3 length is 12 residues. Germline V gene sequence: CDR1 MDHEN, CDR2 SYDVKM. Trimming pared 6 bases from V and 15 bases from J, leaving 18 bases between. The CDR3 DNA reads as TGTGCCAGCAGCTCGGGCCCCGTGAACGCGTTCTTC. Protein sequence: CASSSGPVNAFF.

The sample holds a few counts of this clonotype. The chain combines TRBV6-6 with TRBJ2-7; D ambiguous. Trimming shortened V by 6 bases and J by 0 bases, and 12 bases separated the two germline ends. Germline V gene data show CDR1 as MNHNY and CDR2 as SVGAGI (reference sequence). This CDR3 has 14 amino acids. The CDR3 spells CASRANSNSYEQYF. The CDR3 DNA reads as TGTGCCAGCAGAGCTAACAGTAACTCCTACGAGCAGTACTTC.

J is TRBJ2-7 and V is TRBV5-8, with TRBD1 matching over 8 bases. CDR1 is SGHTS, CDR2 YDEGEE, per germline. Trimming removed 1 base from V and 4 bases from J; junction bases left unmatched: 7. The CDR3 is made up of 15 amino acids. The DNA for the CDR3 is TGTGCCAGCAGCTTGTCCCAGGGGGCGCAGTACGAGCAGTACTTC. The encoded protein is CASSLSQGAQYEQYF. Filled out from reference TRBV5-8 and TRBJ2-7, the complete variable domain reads EAGVTQSPTHLIKTRGQQATLRCSPISGHTSVYWYQQALGLGLQFLLWYDEGEERNRGNFPPRFSGRQFPNYSSELNVNALELEDSALYLCASSLSQGAQYEQYFGPGTRLTVT.

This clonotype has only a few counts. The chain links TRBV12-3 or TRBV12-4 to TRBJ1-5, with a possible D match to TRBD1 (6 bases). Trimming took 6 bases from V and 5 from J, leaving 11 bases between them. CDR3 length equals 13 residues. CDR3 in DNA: TGTGCCAGCAGCCCGGACAGCCATCAGCCCCAGCATTTT. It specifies CASSPDSHQPQHF.

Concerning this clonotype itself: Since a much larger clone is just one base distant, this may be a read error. This CDR3 reads CASSYAQGGTGELFF. In DNA, the CDR3 is TGTGCCAGCAGTTACGCACAGGGGGGCACCGGGGAGCTGTTTTTT. The chain is built from TRBV6-5 and TRBJ2-2; 8 bases agree with TRBD1. The CDR3 has 15 residues. Looked up from germline, CDR1 is MNHEY and CDR2 is SVGAGI. After removal of 2 bases from V and 4 bases from J, the junction contained 3 bases not matched to a gene.

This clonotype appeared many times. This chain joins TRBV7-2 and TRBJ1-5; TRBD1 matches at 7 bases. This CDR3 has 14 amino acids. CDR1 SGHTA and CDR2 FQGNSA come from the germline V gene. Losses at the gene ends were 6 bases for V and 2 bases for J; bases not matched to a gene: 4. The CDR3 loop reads CASRVGQGNQPQHF. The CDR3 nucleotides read TGTGCCAGCAGGGTAGGACAGGGCAATCAGCCCCAGCATTTT.

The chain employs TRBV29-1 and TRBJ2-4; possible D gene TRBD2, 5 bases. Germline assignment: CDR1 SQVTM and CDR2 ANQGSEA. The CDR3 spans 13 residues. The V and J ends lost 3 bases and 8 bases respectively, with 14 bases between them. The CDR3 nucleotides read TGCAGCGTTGATGAGGGCCTCCGAGACATTCAGTACTTC. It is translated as CSVDEGLRDIQYF.

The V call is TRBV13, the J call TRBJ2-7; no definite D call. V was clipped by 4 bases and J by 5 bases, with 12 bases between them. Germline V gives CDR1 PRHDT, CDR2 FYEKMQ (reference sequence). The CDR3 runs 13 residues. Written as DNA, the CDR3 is TGTGCCAGCAGCTACATGGCGGTTAACGAGCAGTACTTC. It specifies CASSYMAVNEQYF.

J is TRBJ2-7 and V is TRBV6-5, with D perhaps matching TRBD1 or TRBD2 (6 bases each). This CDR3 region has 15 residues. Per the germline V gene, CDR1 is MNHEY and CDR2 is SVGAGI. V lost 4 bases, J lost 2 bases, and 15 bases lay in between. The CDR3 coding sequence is TGTGCCAGCAGTTTTAGAGACAGGACTACCTACGAGCAGTACTTC. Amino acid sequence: CASSFRDRTTYEQYF.

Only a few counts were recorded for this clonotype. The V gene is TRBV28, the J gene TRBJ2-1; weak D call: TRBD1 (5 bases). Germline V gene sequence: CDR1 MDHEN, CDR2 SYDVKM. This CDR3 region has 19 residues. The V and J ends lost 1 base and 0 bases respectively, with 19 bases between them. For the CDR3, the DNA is TGTGCCAGCAGTTTATCGTGGTCGCCCGGCAGGGTCTCCTACAATGAGCAGTTCTTC. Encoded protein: CASSLSWSPGRVSYNEQFF.

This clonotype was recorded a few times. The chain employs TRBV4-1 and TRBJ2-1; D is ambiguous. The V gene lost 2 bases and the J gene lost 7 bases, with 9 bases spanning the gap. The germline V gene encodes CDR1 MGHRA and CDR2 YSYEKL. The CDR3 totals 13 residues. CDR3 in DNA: TGCGCCAGCAGCCAATATGTGGGGAATGAGCAGTTCTTC. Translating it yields CASSQYVGNEQFF.

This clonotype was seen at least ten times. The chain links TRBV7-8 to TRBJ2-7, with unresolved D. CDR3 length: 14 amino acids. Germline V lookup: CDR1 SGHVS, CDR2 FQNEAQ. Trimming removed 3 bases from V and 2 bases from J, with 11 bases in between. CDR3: CASSLVGQTYEQYF. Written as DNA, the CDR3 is TGTGCCAGCAGCTTGGTCGGGCAGACCTACGAGCAGTACTTC.

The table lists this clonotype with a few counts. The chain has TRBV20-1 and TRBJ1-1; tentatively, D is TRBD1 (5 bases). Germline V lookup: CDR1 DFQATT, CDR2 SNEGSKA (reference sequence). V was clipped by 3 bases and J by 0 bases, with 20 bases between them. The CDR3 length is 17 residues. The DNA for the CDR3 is TGCAGTGCTAGTGCTCTCGGGGGTAAATTCATGAACACTGAAGCTTTCTTT. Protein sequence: CSASALGGKFMNTEAFF.

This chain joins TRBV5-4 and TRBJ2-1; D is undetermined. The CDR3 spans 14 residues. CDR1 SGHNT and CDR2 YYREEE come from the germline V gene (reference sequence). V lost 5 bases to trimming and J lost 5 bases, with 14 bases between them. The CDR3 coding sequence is TGTGCCAGCAGTATCGGACCCGAACACAATGAGCAGTTCTTC. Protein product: CASSIGPEHNEQFF. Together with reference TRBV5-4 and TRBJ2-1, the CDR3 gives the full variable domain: ETGVTQSPTHLIKTRGQQVTLRCSSQSGHNTVSWYQQALGQGPQFIFQYYREEENGRGNFPPRFSGLQFPNYSSELNVNALELDDSALYLCASSIGPEHNEQFFGPGTRLTVL.

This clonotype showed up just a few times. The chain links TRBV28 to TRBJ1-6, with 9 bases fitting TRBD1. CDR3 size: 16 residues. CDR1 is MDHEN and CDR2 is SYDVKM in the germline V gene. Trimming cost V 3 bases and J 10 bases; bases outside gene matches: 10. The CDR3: CASSLARDRVGSPLHF. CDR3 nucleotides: TGTGCCAGCAGTTTGGCGCGGGACAGGGTAGGATCACCCCTCCACTTT.

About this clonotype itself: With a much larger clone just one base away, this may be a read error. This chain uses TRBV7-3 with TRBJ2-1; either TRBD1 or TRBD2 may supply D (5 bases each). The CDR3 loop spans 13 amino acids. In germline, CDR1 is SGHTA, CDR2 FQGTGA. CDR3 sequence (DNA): TGTGCCAACAGCTCTATTCTCGGGACGGATCTGATCTTC. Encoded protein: CANSSILGTDLIF. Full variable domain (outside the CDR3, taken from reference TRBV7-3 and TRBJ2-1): GAGVSQTPSNKVTEKGKYVELRCDPISGHTALYWYRQSLGQGPEFLIYFQGTGAADDSGLPNDRFFAVRPEGSVSTLKIQRTERGDSAVYLCANSSILGTDLIFGPGTRLTVL.

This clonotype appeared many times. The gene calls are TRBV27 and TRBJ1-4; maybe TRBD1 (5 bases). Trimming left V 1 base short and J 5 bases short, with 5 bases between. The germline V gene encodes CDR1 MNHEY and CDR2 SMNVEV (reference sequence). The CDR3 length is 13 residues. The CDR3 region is CASSLWGNEKLFF. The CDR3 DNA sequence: TGTGCCAGCAGTTTATGGGGGAATGAAAAACTGTTTTTT. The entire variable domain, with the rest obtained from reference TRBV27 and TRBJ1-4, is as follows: EAQVTQNPRYLITVTGKKLTVTCSQNMNHEYMSWYRQDPGLGLRQIYYSMNVEVTDKGDVPEGYKVSRKEKRNFPLILESPSPNQTSLYFCASSLWGNEKLFFGSGTQLSVL.

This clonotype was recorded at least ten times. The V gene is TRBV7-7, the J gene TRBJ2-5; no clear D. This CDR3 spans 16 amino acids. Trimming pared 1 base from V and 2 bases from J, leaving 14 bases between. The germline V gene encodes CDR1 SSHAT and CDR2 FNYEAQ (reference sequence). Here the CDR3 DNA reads TGTGCCAGCAGCTTAGAATGGGATCCTTTACAAGAGACCCAGTACTTC. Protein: CASSLEWDPLQETQYF.

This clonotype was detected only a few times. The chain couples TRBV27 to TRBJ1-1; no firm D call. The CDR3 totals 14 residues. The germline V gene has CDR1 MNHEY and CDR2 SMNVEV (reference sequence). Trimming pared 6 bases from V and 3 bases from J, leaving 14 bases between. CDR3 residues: CASRLGFGDTEAFF. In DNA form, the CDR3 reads TGTGCCAGCAGATTGGGCTTCGGGGACACTGAAGCTTTCTTT.

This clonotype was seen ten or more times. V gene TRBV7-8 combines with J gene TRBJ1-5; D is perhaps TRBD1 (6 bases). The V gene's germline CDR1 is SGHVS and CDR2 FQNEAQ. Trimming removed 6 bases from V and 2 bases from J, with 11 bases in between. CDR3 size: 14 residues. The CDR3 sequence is CASRGAVGNQPQHF. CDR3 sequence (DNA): TGTGCCAGCAGGGGGGCGGTGGGCAATCAGCCCCAGCATTTT. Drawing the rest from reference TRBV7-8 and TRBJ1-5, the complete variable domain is GAGVSQSPRYKVAKRGQDVALRCDPISGHVSLFWYQQALGQGPEFLTYFQNEAQLDKSGLPSDRFFAERPEGSVSTLKIQRTQQEDSAVYLCASRGAVGNQPQHFGDGTRLSIL.

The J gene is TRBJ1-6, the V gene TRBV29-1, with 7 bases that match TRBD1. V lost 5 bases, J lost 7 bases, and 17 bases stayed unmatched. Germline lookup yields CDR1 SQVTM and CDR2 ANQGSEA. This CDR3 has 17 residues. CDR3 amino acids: CSVSPGQSQQENSPLHF. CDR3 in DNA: TGCAGCGTTTCTCCGGGACAGTCTCAGCAGGAGAATTCACCCCTCCACTTT.

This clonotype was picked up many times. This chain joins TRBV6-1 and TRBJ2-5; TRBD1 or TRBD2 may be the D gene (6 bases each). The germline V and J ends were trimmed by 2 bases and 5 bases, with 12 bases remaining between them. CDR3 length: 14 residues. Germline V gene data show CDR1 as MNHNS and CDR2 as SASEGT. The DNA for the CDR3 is TGTGCCAGCAGTGAATTGGGGGGCCGGGAGACCCAGTACTTC. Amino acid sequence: CASSELGGRETQYF.

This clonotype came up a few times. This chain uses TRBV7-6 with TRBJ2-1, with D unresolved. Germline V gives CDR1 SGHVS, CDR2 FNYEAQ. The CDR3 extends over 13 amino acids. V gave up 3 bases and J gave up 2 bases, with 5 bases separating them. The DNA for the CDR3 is TGTGCCAGCAGCTTCCAGACCTACAATGAGCAGTTCTTC. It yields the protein CASSFQTYNEQFF.

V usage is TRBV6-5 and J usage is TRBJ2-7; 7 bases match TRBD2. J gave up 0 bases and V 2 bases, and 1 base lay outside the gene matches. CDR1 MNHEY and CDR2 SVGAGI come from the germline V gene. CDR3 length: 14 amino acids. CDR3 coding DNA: TGTGCCAGCAGTTACGGGGGGGGCTCCTACGAGCAGTACTTC. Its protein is CASSYGGGSYEQYF.

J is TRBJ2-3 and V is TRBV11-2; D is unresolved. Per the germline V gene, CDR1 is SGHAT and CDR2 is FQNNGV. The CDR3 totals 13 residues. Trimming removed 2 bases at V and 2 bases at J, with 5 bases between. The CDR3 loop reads CASSLMNTDTQYF. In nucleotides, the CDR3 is TGTGCCAGCAGCTTAATGAACACAGATACGCAGTATTTT.

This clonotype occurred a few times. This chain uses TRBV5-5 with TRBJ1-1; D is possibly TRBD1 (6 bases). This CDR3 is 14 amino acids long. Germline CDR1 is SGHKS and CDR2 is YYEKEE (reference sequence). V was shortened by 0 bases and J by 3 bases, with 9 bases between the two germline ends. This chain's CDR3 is CASSLVGADTEAFF. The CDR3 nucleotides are TGTGCCAGCAGCTTGGTGGGGGCAGACACTGAAGCTTTCTTT.